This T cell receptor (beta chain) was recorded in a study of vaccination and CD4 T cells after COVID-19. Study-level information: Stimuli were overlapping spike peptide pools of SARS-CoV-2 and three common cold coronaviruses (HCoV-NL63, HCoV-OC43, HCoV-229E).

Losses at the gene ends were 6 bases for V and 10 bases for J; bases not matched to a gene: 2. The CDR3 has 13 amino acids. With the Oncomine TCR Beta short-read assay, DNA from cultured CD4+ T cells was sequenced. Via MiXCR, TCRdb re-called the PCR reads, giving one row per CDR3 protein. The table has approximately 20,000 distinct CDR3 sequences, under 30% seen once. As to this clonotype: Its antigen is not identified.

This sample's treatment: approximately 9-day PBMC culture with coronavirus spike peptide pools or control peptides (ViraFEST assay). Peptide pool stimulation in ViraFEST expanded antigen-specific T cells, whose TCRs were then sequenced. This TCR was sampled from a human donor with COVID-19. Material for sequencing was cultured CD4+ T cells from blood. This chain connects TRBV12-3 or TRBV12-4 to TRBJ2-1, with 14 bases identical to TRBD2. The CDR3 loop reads CASSRLAGGEQFF. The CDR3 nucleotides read TGTGCCAGCAGCCGACTAGCGGGGGGGGAGCAGTTCTTC.